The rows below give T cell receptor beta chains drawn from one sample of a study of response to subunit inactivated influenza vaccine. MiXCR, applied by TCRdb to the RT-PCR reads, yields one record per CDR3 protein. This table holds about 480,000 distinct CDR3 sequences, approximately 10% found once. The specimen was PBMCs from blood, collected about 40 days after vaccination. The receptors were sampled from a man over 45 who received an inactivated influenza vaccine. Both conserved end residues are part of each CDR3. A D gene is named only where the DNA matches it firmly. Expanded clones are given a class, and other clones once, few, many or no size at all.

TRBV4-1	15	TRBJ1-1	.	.	CASSRLGPLNTEAFF	TGCGCCAGCAGCCGACTAGGGCCTTTGAACACTGAAGCTTTCTTT
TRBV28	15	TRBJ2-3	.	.	CASSLFTSSTDTQYF	TGTGCCAGCAGTTTGTTCACTTCTAGCACAGATACGCAGTATTTT
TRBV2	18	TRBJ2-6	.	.	CAICLVSGRPSGANVLTF	TGTGCCATCTGTTTAGTCTCAGGACGGCCCTCTGGGGCCAACGTCCTGACTTTC
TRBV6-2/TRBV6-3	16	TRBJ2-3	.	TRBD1	CASSYSRTGGTDTQYF	TGTGCCAGCAGTTACTCGAGGACAGGGGGGACAGATACGCAGTATTTT
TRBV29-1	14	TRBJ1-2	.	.	CSVAGGRGFYGYTF	TGCAGCGTTGCCGGGGGCAGGGGATTCTATGGCTACACCTTC
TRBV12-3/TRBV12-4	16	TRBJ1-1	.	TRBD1	CASSFLTGGLNTEAFF	TGTGCCAGCAGTTTTTTGACAGGGGGGTTGAACACTGAAGCTTTCTTT
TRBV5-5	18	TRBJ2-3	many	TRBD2	CASSLAVAGGPGEDTQYF	TGTGCCAGCAGCTTGGCGGTAGCGGGAGGGCCGGGTGAAGATACGCAGTATTTT
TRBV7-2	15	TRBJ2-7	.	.	CASSLAAEGTYEQYF	TGTGCCAGCAGCTTAGCGGCGGAGGGAACCTACGAGCAGTACTTC
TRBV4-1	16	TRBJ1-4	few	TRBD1	CASSQTGVRANEKLFF	TGCGCCAGCAGCCAAACAGGGGTTCGGGCTAATGAAAAACTGTTTTTT
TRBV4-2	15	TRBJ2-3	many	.	CASSQDLRTTDTQYF	TGTGCCAGCAGCCAAGATTTAAGAACCACAGATACGCAGTATTTT